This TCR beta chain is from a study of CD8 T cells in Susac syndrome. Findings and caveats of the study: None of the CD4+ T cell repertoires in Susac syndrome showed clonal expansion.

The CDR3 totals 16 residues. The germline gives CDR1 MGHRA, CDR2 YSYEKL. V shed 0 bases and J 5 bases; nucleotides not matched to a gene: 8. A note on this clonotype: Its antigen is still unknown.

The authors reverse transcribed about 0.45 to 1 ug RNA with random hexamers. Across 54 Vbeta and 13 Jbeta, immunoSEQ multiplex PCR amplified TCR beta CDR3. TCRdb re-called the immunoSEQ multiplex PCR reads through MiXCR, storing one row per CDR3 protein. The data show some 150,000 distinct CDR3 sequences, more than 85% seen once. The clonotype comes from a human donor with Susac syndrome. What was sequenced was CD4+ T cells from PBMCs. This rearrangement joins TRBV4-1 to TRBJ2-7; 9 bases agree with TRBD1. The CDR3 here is CASSQDVTGGWDEQYF. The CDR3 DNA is TGCGCCAGCAGCCAAGATGTAACAGGGGGCTGGGACGAGCAGTACTTC.